The 9 T cell receptor beta chains below come from one sample, sequenced in a study of Tregs in tolerant kidney transplant recipients. This table comes from immunoSEQ multiplex PCR, and its TCRdb copy is limited to in-frame clones, with some not included. The sample carries some 50,000 clones, over 85% recorded once. Recipients received nonmyeloablative bone marrow transplants from related graft donors, with transient mixed chimerism. The material sequenced was CD8+ T cells from blood (PBMCs), taken 12 months after the transplant. These receptors were taken from a human patient who received a combined kidney and bone marrow transplant. Some T cells may arise from the graft donor.

The rearrangement links TRBV19 to TRBJ1-2; TRBD1 might be the D (6 bases). Germline V gives CDR1 LNHDA, CDR2 SQIVND (reference sequence). This CDR3 comprises 17 residues. V was trimmed by 4 bases and J by 4 bases, leaving 22 bases between them. The CDR3 spells CASSTPAVTGFGYGYTF. The CDR3 nucleotides are TGTGCCAGTAGTACTCCCGCCGTCACAGGGTTCGGCTATGGCTACACCTTC.

This chain links TRBV4-3 with TRBJ2-2; 12 bases align to TRBD1. The V segment lost 0 bases and the J segment 3 bases; nucleotides outside the gene matches: 8. The CDR3 is 19 amino acids. Germline CDR1 LGHNA, CDR2 YSLEER. This chain's CDR3 is CASSQDGTGGVGYTGELFF. CDR3 DNA sequence: TGCGCCAGCAGCCAAGATGGGACAGGGGGCGTAGGTTACACCGGGGAGCTGTTTTTT.

The chain combines TRBV30 with TRBJ2-5; perhaps TRBD1 as D (6 bases). Trimming took 0 bases from V and 1 from J, leaving 24 bases between them. Germline-derived CDR1 and CDR2 are GTSNPN and SVGIG (reference sequence). The CDR3 is 19 residues long. The CDR3 sequence is CAWSVRSWGQSIFQETQYF. Written as DNA, the CDR3 is TGTGCCTGGAGTGTAAGGAGTTGGGGGCAGAGCATCTTCCAAGAGACCCAGTACTTC. The full variable domain, rest sourced from reference TRBV30 and TRBJ2-5, is SQTIHQWPATLVQPVGSPLSLECTVEGTSNPNLYWYRQAAGRGLQLLFYSVGIGQISSEVPQNLSASRPQDRQFILSSKKLLLSDSGFYLCAWSVRSWGQSIFQETQYFGPGTRLLVL.

The rearrangement links TRBV6-5 to TRBJ2-5; TRBD1 matches 8 bases. CDR1 and CDR2 from the germline V gene are MNHEY and SVGAGI. The V gene end was trimmed by 6 bases and the J gene end by 1 base; junction bases not matched to a gene: 7. This CDR3 has 15 amino acids. CDR3 sequence: CASRSGQDIQETQYF. As DNA, the CDR3 is TGTGCCAGCAGGTCGGGACAGGATATCCAAGAGACCCAGTACTTC.

The rearrangement uses TRBV13 and TRBJ1-2; 8 nucleotides agree with TRBD1. The J segment lost 6 bases and the V segment lost 5 bases, leaving 14 bases of the junction unmatched. This CDR3 has 16 residues. Germline CDR1 is PRHDT and CDR2 is FYEKMQ (reference sequence). The CDR3 reads CASSTGQFQGADGYTF. The CDR3 coding sequence is TGTGCCAGCAGCACTGGACAATTCCAGGGGGCGGATGGCTACACCTTC. Using reference TRBV13 and TRBJ1-2 for the parts outside the CDR3, the full variable domain is AAGVIQSPRHLIKEKRETATLKCYPIPRHDTVYWYQQGPGQDPQFLISFYEKMQSDKGSIPDRFSAQQFSDYHSELNMSSLELGDSALYFCASSTGQFQGADGYTFGSGTRLTVV.

This chain links TRBV5-4 with TRBJ2-1; the D gene is possibly TRBD2 (6 bases). Trimming removed 1 base from V and 6 bases from J, with 11 bases in between. CDR3 length equals 14 residues. Germline CDR1 reads SGHNT; CDR2 reads YYREEE (reference sequence). CDR3 bases: TGTGCCAGCAGCTTGAGGGACTCCGTCAATGAGCAGTTCTTC. It codes for CASSLRDSVNEQFF.

The table lists this clone with a count of one. The V gene is TRBV4-1, the J gene TRBJ2-7; D is possibly TRBD2 (5 bases). The CDR3 sequence is 15 residues long. V lost 1 base and J 4 bases, leaving 14 bases between the germline ends. Germline V gene data show CDR1 as MGHRA and CDR2 as YSYEKL. The CDR3 loop reads CASSQGSGEGYEQYF. As DNA, the CDR3 is TGCGCCAGCAGCCAAGGCTCCGGAGAGGGTTACGAGCAGTACTTC.

The chain uses TRBV5-1 and TRBJ2-5; TRBD2 is a possible D gene (6 bases). CDR3 length: 12 residues. CDR1 is SGHRS and CDR2 is YFSETQ in the germline V gene. Trimming removed 7 bases at V and 2 bases at J, with 9 bases between. CDR3 amino acids: CASGGIQETQYF. DNA for the CDR3: TGCGCCAGCGGGGGGATACAAGAGACCCAGTACTTC.

J is TRBJ2-1 and V is TRBV19; weak D call: TRBD1 (6 bases). The CDR3 covers 13 residues. The germline CDR1 and CDR2 sequences are LNHDA and SQIVND (reference sequence). V dropped 8 bases and J dropped 9 bases, with 17 bases sitting between them. CDR3 DNA: TGTGCCAGTTGGGATTTTGGGGGCGCTGAGCAGTTCTTC. Its translation is CASWDFGGAEQFF.